This entry features one TCR beta chain sequence. The antigen is not known. The data derive from a study of T cell responses to AZD1222 COVID-19 vaccine. Pooled together were second doses at about 4 or about 12 weeks. Study-wide results and limits: Distributed over spike, vaccine-associated CD4 TCRs predominated at 160-218 and 743-854. Reports indicate that nearly half of spike-specific TCRs are directed at unmutated variant regions.

Clones were read by immunoSEQ multiplex PCR, and TCRdb kept only the in-frame ones, dropping some. Of fewer than 110,000 clones listed, 80% to 95% are singletons. The CDR3 totals 12 residues. Germline lookup yields CDR1 LGHDT and CDR2 YNNKEL (reference sequence). V lost 1 base, J lost 7 bases, and 8 bases lay in between. The receptor comes from an adult who received the AZD1222 COVID-19 vaccine. The gene calls are TRBV3-1 (or the pseudogene TRBV3-2) and TRBJ2-7; D possibly corresponds to TRBD2 (6 bases). The source material was peripheral blood, sampled 28 days after the second AZD1222 dose. The CDR3 reads CASSQGLDEQYF. The DNA for the CDR3 is TGTGCCAGCAGCCAAGGACTAGATGAGCAGTACTTC.